Listed below are T cell receptor beta chains from one sample, sequenced in a study of blood T cell repertoires in COVID-19. The assay was immunoSEQ multiplex PCR, and TCRdb's table has in-frame clones only and misses some. The sample yields 50,000 to 65,000 clones, more than 75% seen once. The sample comprised peripheral blood. Every receptor here comes from a man aged 40-55 years with active COVID-19. CDR3s include the opening cysteine and the closing phenylalanine or tryptophan.

TRBV30	TRBJ2-7	CAWRRPGMDEQYF
TRBV7-2	TRBJ2-2	CASSLDQVTVFRELFF
TRBV5-1	TRBJ1-1	CASSEQGNTEAFF
TRBV4-1	TRBJ2-7	CASSQPTRSYEQYF
TRBV9	TRBJ2-1	CASSSRGGRGEQFF
TRBV4-1	TRBJ2-5	CASSPRTRWPETQYF
TRBV30	TRBJ1-3	CAWSPGGNTIYF
TRBV4-1	TRBJ1-3	CASSLPGRTRNTIYF
TRBV6-5	TRBJ2-1	CASSYRGTSEEDEQFF
TRBV5-1	TRBJ1-4	CASSFRDRGSGEKLFF
TRBV6-5	TRBJ1-4	CASRTNGLPKLFF
TRBV7-9	TRBJ2-1	CASSLMRRSGTYNEQFF
TRBV6-5	TRBJ2-4	CASSSRGLAKNIQYF
TRBV2	TRBJ1-1	CASSELMAALNTEAFF
TRBV9	TRBJ2-1	CASSAAGVRDNEQFF
TRBV29-1	TRBJ2-3	CSVRDREVADTQYF
TRBV30	TRBJ2-1	CASPLAGAYNEQFF
TRBV5-5	TRBJ2-7	CASVRTGALHEQYF
TRBV29-1	TRBJ1-4	CSVESVRGEKLFF
TRBV2	TRBJ2-1	CASSAGEGHSYNEQFF
TRBV7-6	TRBJ1-1	CASSPGGTWRDTEAFF
TRBV18	TRBJ2-2	CASSSDRPNTGELFF